The clone carrying this T cell receptor (beta chain) has a count of ten or more. The data stem from a study of T cells in Graves' hyperthyroidism and ophthalmopathy. Amplified regions were TCR beta CDR3 sequences from RNA transcripts. A set of HTBI primers served as the primers for a first-round RT-PCR of the TCR CDR3. TCRdb reprocessed the multiplex PCR reads via MiXCR and lists one record per CDR3 protein. The sample has about 590,000 distinct CDR3 sequences; approximately 14% are singletons. Germline CDR1 is GTSNPN and CDR2 is SVGIG (reference sequence). CDR3 length: 11 residues. The V end lost 0 bases, the J end lost 7 bases, and 4 bases lay between the germline ends.

This chain links TRBV30 with TRBJ2-1; D gene unclear. Specimen: blood. The clonotype was recovered from a woman in her 30s with Graves' hyperthyroidism. The CDR3 here is CAWSVYNEQFF. CDR3 sequence (DNA): TGTGCCTGGAGTGTGTATAATGAGCAGTTCTTC.